This T cell receptor beta chain was recorded in a study of long-term antiretroviral therapy in people with HIV. All participants with HIV were treated in the United States. The CDR3 has 17 amino acids. V lost 1 base and J lost 2; bases outside the gene matches: 5. Germline CDR1 and CDR2: MGHRA and YSYEKL. The assay, immunoSEQ v3.0, was run at survey level. A per-sample goal of about 40,000-55,000 T-cell genomes was targeted by sequencing. TCRdb keeps only in-frame clones here, not all; method: immunoSEQ multiplex PCR. The table records roughly 14,000 clones, around 90% of them present only once. The J gene is TRBJ2-3, the V gene TRBV4-1, with 11 bases matching TRBD2. This sequence originates from a woman aged 25 to 39 with HIV. The starting material was unsorted PBMCs, obtained 2.3 to 2.4 years before starting antiretroviral therapy. For the CDR3, the DNA is TGCGCCAGCAGCCAAGGCCCGACTAGCGGGGCCACAGATACGCAGTATTTT. Translated, it gives CASSQGPTSGATDTQYF.